This TCR beta chain originates from a study of blood T cell repertoires in COVID-19. The wider study: T cells, B-cell-depleted T cells, or PBMCs provided the cDNA or gDNA that served as material.

Germline CDR1 and CDR2: LGHNA and YSLEER. This CDR3 contains 16 residues. The trim removed 4 bases at V and 2 bases at J, leaving 11 bases unmatched. Clones were read by immunoSEQ multiplex PCR, and TCRdb kept only the in-frame ones, dropping some. Here the sample spans hundreds of thousands of clones, 65% to 85% being singletons. The sequenced sample consisted of peripheral blood. J is TRBJ2-7 and V is TRBV4-3; 7 bases align to TRBD1. This receptor was obtained from a woman aged 25 to 39 with COVID-19, enrolled during active disease. This CDR3 is CASSPRSGGQPYEQYF. DNA of the CDR3: TGCGCCAGCAGCCCTCGGTCAGGGGGACAACCCTACGAGCAGTACTTC.